This TCR beta chain was sequenced for a study of blood T cell repertoires in COVID-19. Measured with immunoSEQ multiplex PCR; TCRdb has only the in-frame clones, and not every one. Of more than 200,000 clones in the sample, under 95% were seen once. V gave up 3 bases and J gave up 7 bases, with 9 bases separating them. Germline V gene data show CDR1 as SEHNR and CDR2 as FQNEAQ (reference sequence). The CDR3 loop spans 12 amino acids. This clone appeared once. This TCR was sampled from a woman aged 18-35 years who had recovered from COVID-19. Material: PBMCs or T cells enriched from blood (not recorded which). The chain couples TRBV7-9 to TRBJ1-1, with D perhaps matching TRBD1 (6 bases). The CDR3 DNA reads as TGTGCCAGCAGCTTTCGACAGGTTGAAGCTTTCTTT. It encodes CASSFRQVEAFF.